The present T cell receptor beta chain was sequenced within a study of blood T cells in healthy people across ages. Researchers isolated at least 7 million PBMCs per sample. Through a sample-barcoded 5' primer and a J-beta primer mix, a second PCR was run for roughly 6 to 12 cycles. TCRdb reprocessed the 5' RACE reads with MiXCR, giving one entry per CDR3 protein. The repertoire consists of some 800,000 distinct CDR3 sequences, with 44% occurring once and the leading ten covering nearly 20%. Broader study findings: Per million T cells, TCR beta diversity dropped about linearly as age rose. Possibly, changes in expanded clonotypes were confounded because donor CMV status was unknown.

Remarks on this clonotype: Its matching antigen is unknown.

V shed 1 base and J shed 4 bases, with 15 bases lying between them. CDR3 length equals 16 residues. The germline V gene has CDR1 LGHNA and CDR2 YSLEER. The V call is TRBV4-3, the J call TRBJ2-3; D is possibly TRBD2 (6 bases). Sequencing was carried out using blood. This sequence originates from a man in his fifties or sixties in good health. The CDR3 sequence is CASSQGPIRRADTQYF. The CDR3 DNA reads TGCGCCAGCAGCCAAGGTCCCATCCGGAGGGCAGATACGCAGTATTTT.